The clone carrying this TCR beta chain was found a few times. These data are taken from a study of CD8+CD57+ T cells in acquired aplastic anemia. The patients chosen for sequencing had shown expansion of CD8+CD57+ cells (detected by flow cytometry). With no exception, the patients had severe acquired aplastic anemia. Germline-derived CDR1 and CDR2 are SEHNR and FQNEAQ (reference sequence). V gave up 1 base and J gave up 8 bases, with 6 bases separating them. The CDR3 runs 12 residues. Genomic DNA was employed as the template in profiling TCR beta VDJ and CDR3. TCRdb fed the reads into MiXCR, producing one record per CDR3 protein. The repertoire holds some 98,000 distinct CDR3 sequences, with about 63% as singletons.

This TCR came from a human donor with aplastic anemia. Sequencing was performed on sorted CD4+, CD8+, or CD8+CD57+ T cells (not recorded which) from PBMCs. The chain joins TRBV7-9 to TRBJ2-1; D uncertain. DNA for the CDR3: TGTGCCAGCAGCTTAGGCATCTATGAGCAGTTCTTC. Translated, it gives CASSLGIYEQFF.